This TCR beta chain was recorded in a study of blood T cell repertoires in COVID-19 (dated by TCRdb to about 2020). Turning to the overall study: Samples covering the acute and convalescent phases of COVID-19 were provided by collaborators in the United States, Italy and Spain. The prospective study material was composed of cDNA or gDNA derived from T cells, B-cell-depleted T cells, or PBMCs. Subjects who had been exposed to COVID-19, were actively infected with it, or had recovered from it provided the deeply sampled blood TCRbeta repertoires that made up the dataset. A freely available public database, intended as a resource for researchers studying the immune response to SARS-CoV-2, is where the repertoires were released. Samples came from the ongoing ImmuneRACE study (first 160 participants) plus 1,254 subjects from 6 global collaborators. The sample metadata nearly always contained a de-identified subject ID, COVID-19 status, age in years and sex. Where available, HLA class I and class II types were obtained from metadata supplied by the sample provider rather than from assay-based typing. Paper-wide results and their limitations: The quantity of clinical and demographic metadata differed by source and by participant and was supplied without curation.

TCRbeta CDR3 regions were amplified from genomic DNA by means of the immunoSEQ Assay, a bias-controlled multiplex PCR. For the original study's pipeline: The number of nucleated cells in each sample was estimated by amplification of reference gene primers within the assay. To quantify the absolute abundance of each unique TCRbeta CDR3 rearrangement, sequence reads were collapsed and filtered. For each sample, productive Simpson clonality was calculated by taking the square root of Simpson's diversity index across productive rearrangements. Sourced from immuneACCESS, this table was stored by TCRdb with only in-frame sequences that have V and J called. A share of the clones is absent; for the studies checked, an unresolved V gene accounts for under half, and the remainder has no known explanation. D and trimming come from the DNA, and the V and J calls and clone size come from that table. The sample yields over 150,000 clones; approximately 88% were counted once. The ten most abundant clones make up 5.5% to 8% of the sample.

On this clone itself: Its antigen remains unidentified. Base qualities are not at hand, and no much larger clone is one base apart.

In Seattle, one collaborating source enrolled patients while the infection was active and tracked those patients longitudinally over the course of disease. Whole blood was collected in K2EDTA tubes by collaborating institutions according to the institutions' own protocols. For TCRbeta analysis, collaborators shipped samples in one of three forms: frozen whole blood, isolated PBMCs, or DNA extracted from either of those sample types. Per the germline V gene (reference sequence), SGHNT is the CDR1 and YYREEE is the CDR2. The trim is 1 base for V and 0 bases for J, with a gap of 11 bases between the germline ends. The CDR3 numbers 17 residues from cysteine through phenylalanine. Left in the record is the CDR3 DNA by itself, 51 bases read in frame from the first base.

Source material: peripheral blood. This chain joins TRBV5-4 to TRBJ1-6, with no confident D gene call. The source of this sequence is a woman aged 40 to 50 with COVID-19, enrolled during active disease. The sequence in DNA is TGTGCCAGCAGCTTGAATTTAGGGAGCTCCTATAATTCACCCCTCCACTTT. The translation is CASSLNLGSSYNSPLHF.